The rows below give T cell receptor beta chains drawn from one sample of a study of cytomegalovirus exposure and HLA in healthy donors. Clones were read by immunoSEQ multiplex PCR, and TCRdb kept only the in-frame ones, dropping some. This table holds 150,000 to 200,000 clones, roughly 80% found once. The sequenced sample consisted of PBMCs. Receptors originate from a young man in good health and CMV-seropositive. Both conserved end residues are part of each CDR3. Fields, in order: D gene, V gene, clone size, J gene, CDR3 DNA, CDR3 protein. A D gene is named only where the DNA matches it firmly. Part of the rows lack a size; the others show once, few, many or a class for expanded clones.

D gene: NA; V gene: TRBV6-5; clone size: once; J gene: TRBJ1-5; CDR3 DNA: TGTGCCAGCAGTTACTGGGTGGGCCAGCCCCAGCATTTT; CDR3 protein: CASSYWVGQPQHF
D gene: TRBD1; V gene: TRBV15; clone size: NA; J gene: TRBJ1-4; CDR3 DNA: TGTGCCACCAGCAGCCCGGGACAGGGCCCAACTAATGAAAAACTGTTTTTT; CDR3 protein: CATSSPGQGPTNEKLFF
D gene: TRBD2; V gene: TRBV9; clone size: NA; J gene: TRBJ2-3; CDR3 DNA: TGTGCCAGCAGCATCGGGGGGGCAGATACGCAGTATTTT; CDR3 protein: CASSIGGADTQYF
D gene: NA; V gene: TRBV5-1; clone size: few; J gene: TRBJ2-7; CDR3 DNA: TGCGCCAGCAGCTTGGCGAGGCCCCCCTACGAGCAGTACTTC; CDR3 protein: CASSLARPPYEQYF
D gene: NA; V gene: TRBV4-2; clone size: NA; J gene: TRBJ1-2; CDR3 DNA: TGTGCCAGCAGCCAAGAGCTGGACAAGTTTTATGGCTACACCTTC; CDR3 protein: CASSQELDKFYGYTF
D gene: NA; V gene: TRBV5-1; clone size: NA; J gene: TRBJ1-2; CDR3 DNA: TGCGCCAGCAGCCTCGGACAGAACTATGGCTACACCTTC; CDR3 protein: CASSLGQNYGYTF
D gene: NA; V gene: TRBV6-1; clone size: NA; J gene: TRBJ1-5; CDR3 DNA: TGTGCCAGCAGTGAAGCGCAGCGGTATGGGAGCAATCAGCCCCAGCATTTT; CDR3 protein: CASSEAQRYGSNQPQHF
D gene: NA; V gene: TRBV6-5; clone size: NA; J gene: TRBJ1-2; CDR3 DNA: TGTGCCAGCAGTTACGGTCCCTACAACTATGGCTACACCTTC; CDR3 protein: CASSYGPYNYGYTF
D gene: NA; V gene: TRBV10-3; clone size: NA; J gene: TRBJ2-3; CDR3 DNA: TGTGCCATCAGGGACTCGCAGGGGGGTACAGATACGCAGTATTTT; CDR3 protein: CAIRDSQGGTDTQYF
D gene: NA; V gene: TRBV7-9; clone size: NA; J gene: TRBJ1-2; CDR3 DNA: TGTGCCAGCAGCTTTGGCAGGGCCGGTGGCTACACCTTC; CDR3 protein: CASSFGRAGGYTF
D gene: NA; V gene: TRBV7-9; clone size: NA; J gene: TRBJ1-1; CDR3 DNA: TGTGCCAGCAGCTTACTTGGGGGGGCTGACACTGAAGCTTTCTTT; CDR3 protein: CASSLLGGADTEAFF
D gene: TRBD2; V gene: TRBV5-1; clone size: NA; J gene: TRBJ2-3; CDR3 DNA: TGCGCCAGCAGCTTGGTGGGACTAGATACAGATACGCAGTATTTT; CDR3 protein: CASSLVGLDTDTQYF
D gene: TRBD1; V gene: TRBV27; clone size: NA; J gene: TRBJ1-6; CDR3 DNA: TGTGCCAGCAGTCCCACCGGACAGGGTATATCCTCACCCCTCCACTTT; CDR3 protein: CASSPTGQGISSPLHF
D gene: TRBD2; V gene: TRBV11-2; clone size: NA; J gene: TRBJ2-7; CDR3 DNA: TGTGCCAGCAGCTTAGATCGCCTAGCGGGTGAGCAGTACTTC; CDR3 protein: CASSLDRLAGEQYF
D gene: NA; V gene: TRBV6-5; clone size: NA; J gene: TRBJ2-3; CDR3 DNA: TGTGCCAGCAGTCCACAACCCCTAGGAGATACGCAGTATTTT; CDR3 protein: CASSPQPLGDTQYF
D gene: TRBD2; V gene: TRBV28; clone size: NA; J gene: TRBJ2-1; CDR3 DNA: TGTGCCAGCAGATCGGGTCTAGCGGGGGGGCTTAATGAGCAGTTCTTC; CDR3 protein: CASRSGLAGGLNEQFF
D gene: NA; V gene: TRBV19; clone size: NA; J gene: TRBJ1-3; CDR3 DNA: TGTGCCAGTAGTTTGGCCCTCTCTGGAAACACCATATATTTT; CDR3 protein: CASSLALSGNTIYF
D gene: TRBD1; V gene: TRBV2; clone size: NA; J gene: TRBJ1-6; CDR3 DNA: TGTGCCAGCAGAAGACAGGGGGTATCGGGTGTAAATAATTCACCCCTCCACTTT; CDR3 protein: CASRRQGVSGVNNSPLHF
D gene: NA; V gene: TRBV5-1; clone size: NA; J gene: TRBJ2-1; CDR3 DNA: TGCGCCAGCAGCTTGGGGAGGGACAATGAGCAGTTCTTC; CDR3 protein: CASSLGRDNEQFF
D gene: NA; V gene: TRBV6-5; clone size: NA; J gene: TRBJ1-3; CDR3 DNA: TGTGCCAGCAGTTGGCGGGGAAAGGGAAACACCATATATTTT; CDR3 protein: CASSWRGKGNTIYF
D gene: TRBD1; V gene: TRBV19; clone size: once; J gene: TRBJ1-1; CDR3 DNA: TGTGCCAGTAGGTACAGGGGTGAGAACACTGAAGCTTTCTTT; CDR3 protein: CASRYRGENTEAFF
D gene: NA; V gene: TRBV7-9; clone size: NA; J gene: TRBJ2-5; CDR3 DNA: TGTGCCAGCAGCTCCCTAGCGCTCCAAGAGACCCAGTACTTC; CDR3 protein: CASSSLALQETQYF
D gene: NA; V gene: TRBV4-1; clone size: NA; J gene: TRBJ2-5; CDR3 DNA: TGCGCCAGCAGCCAAGGAAGCCGCGAGACCCAGTACTTC; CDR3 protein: CASSQGSRETQYF
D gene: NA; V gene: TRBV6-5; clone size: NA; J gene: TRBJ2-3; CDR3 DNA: TGTGCCAGCAGTTACCTCAGGGCAGATACGCAGTATTTT; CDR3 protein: CASSYLRADTQYF
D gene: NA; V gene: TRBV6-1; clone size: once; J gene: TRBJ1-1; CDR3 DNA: TGTGCCGGGGGGGGCACTGAAGCTTTCTTT; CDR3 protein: CAGGGTEAFF
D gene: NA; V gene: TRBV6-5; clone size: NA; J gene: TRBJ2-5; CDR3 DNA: TGTGCCAGCCGTCAAGGAGGAGAGACCCAGTACTTC; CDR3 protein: CASRQGGETQYF
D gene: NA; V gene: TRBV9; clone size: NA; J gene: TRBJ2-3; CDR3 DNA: TGTGCCAGCAGCGTAACCCCAAGCGGGACACCCAGCACAGATACGCAGTATTTT; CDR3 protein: CASSVTPSGTPSTDTQYF
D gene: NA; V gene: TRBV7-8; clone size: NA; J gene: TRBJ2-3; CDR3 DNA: TGTGCCAGCAGCTGGACAGCCGGTGGATCTTCTAGCACAGATACGCAGTATTTT; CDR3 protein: CASSWTAGGSSSTDTQYF
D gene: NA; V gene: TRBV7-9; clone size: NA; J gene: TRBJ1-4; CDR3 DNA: TGTGCCAGCAGCTTAGCTGAACAGGCGTTCTCAACTAATGAAAAACTGTTTTTT; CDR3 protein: CASSLAEQAFSTNEKLFF
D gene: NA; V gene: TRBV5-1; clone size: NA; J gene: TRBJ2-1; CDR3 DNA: TGCGCCAGCAGCTTGTTACTAGCCGGCGAGCAGTTCTTC; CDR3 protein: CASSLLLAGEQFF
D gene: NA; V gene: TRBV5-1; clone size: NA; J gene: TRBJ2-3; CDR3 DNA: TGCGCCAGCAGCCCGCGTAGTCCCCGCACCCTCTCAGATACGCAGTATTTT; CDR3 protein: CASSPRSPRTLSDTQYF
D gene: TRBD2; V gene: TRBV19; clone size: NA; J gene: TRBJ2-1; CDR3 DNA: TGTGCCAGTACGCCGACTAGCGGGGGGGATGAGCAGTTCTTC; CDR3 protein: CASTPTSGGDEQFF
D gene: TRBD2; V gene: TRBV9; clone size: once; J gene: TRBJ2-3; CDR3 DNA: TGTGCCAGCAGCCCCCGGGGGGAGACAGATACGCAGTATTTT; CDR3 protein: CASSPRGETDTQYF
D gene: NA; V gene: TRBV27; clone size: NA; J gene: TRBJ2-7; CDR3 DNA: TGTGCCAGCAGTCGTCTCCGCACTAGCTACGAGCAGTACTTC; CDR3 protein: CASSRLRTSYEQYF
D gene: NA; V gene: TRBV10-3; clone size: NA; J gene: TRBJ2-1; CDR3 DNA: TGTGCCATCAGTGAGTCGAACAGGGTTGGCAATGAGCAGTTCTTC; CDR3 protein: CAISESNRVGNEQFF
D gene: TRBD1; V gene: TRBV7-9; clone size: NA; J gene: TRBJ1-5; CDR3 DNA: TGTGCCAGCAGCCAAACAGGGGATAGCAATCAGCCCCAGCATTTT; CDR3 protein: CASSQTGDSNQPQHF
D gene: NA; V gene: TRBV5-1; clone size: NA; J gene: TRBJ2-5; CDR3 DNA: TGCGCCAGCAGCTTCCAGTACCAAGAGACCCAGTACTTC; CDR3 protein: CASSFQYQETQYF
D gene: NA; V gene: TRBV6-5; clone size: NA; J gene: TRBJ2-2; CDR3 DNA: TGTGCCACCGGCGCGGACACCGCTGGGGCCGGGGAGCTGTTTTTT; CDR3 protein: CATGADTAGAGELFF
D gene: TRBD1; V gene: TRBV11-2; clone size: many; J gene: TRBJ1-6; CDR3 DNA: TGTGCCAGCAGCTTACTCAACCCCGGGACAGGGAGTTCACCCCTCCACTTT; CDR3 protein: CASSLLNPGTGSSPLHF
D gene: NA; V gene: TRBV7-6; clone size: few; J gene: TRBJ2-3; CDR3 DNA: TGTGCCAGCAGCTCTAGCACAGATACGCAGTATTTT; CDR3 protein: CASSSSTDTQYF
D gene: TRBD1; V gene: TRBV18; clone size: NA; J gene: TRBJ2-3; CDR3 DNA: TGTGCCAGCTCACATGACAGGGGAAGATTCACAGATACGCAGTATTTT; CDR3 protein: CASSHDRGRFTDTQYF
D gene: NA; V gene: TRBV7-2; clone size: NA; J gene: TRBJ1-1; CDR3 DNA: TGTGCCAGCAGCTTAAGATGGGACGGACTACCAGATATGAACACTGAAGCTTTCTTT; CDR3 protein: CASSLRWDGLPDMNTEAFF
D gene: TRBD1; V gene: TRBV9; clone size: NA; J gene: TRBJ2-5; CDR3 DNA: TGTGCCAGCAGCCTAGGGGACAGGGGGGAGACCCAGTACTTC; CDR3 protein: CASSLGDRGETQYF
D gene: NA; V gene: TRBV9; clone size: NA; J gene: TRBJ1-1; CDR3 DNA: TGTGCCAGCAGCGTAGCTCCGACAGGGAACACTGAAGCTTTCTTT; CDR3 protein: CASSVAPTGNTEAFF
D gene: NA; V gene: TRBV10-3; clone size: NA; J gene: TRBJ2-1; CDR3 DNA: TGTGCCATCGTTGGCCTCCAGGGCGGAGAGCAGTTCTTC; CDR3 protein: CAIVGLQGGEQFF
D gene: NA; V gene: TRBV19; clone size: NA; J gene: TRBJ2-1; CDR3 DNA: TGTGCCAGTAGTTGGGGGACTGGTGAGCAGTTCTTC; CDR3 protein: CASSWGTGEQFF
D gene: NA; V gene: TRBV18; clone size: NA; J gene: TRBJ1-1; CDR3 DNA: TGTGCCAGCTCACCACTTCCTAGGCACGTCCATGGGACTGAAGCTTTCTTT; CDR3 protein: CASSPLPRHVHGTEAFF
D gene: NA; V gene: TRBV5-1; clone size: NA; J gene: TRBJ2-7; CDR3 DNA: TGCGCCAGCAGCGGCTCCGGGACCTACGAGCAGTACTTC; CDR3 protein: CASSGSGTYEQYF
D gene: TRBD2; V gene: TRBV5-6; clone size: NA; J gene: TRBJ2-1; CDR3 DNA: TGTGCCAGCAGCCGGACCACTAGCGGGGGAACCTACAATGAGCAGTTCTTC; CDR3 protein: CASSRTTSGGTYNEQFF
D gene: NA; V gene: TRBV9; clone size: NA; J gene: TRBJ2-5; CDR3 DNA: TGTGCCAGCAGCGGCGGACAGAACCAAGAGACCCAGTACTTC; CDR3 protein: CASSGGQNQETQYF
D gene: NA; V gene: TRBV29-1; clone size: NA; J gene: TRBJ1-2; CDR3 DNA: TGCAGCGTCCACCTCGGGGTGACGAACTATGGCTACACCTTC; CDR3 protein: CSVHLGVTNYGYTF
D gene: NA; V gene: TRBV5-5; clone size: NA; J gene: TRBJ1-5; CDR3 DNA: TGTGCCAGCACCAGGGAGGGGCGGCAGCCCCAGCATTTT; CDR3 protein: CASTREGRQPQHF
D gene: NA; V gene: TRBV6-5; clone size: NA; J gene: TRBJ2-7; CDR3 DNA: TGTGCCAGCAGCCTAGTACGGGGGAGCTCCTACGAGCAGTACTTC; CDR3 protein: CASSLVRGSSYEQYF
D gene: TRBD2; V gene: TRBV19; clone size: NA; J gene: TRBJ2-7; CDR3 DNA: TGTGCCAGTAGTCCCCAAAGGACTAGCGGGGGCGACTACGAGCAGTACTTC; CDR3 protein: CASSPQRTSGGDYEQYF